Shown below are 4 T cell receptor beta chains from a single sample sequenced in a study of T cell clonotyping in hematopoietic cell transplantation. TCRdb's table, derived via immunoSEQ multiplex PCR, lists solely in-frame clones and lacks some. The profile shows roughly 4,400 clones, around three quarters of them singletons. The sample in question was peripheral blood mononuclear cells, obtained 100 days after allogeneic stem cell transplant. The receptors here all came from a male patient in his 50s who had an allogeneic stem cell transplant from an unrelated donor, so the T cells may come from the graft donor. Some clones in this sample may be carry-over from other donors' samples.

This clone was found a few times. V is TRBV6-5 and J is TRBJ1-2; D remains ambiguous. Germline values: CDR1 MNHEY, CDR2 SVGAGI. V was trimmed by 5 bases and J by 4 bases, leaving 11 bases between them. The CDR3 sequence is 13 residues long. CDR3 loop: CASSEWAGYGYTF. The CDR3 coding sequence is TGTGCCAGCAGTGAATGGGCGGGCTATGGCTACACCTTC.

This clone was seen a single time. This rearrangement joins TRBV7-2 to TRBJ1-2, with 7 positions matching TRBD1. Germline assignment: CDR1 SGHTA and CDR2 FQGNSA. The CDR3 totals 13 residues. The ends lost 5 bases at V and 2 bases at J; junction bases unmatched: 2. CDR3 sequence: CASSPDRNYGYTF. The CDR3 nucleotides are TGTGCCAGCAGCCCGGACAGGAACTATGGCTACACCTTC.

The chain carries TRBV7-8 and TRBJ2-1, with 7 bases aligning to TRBD2. V was clipped by 6 bases and J by 1 base; unmatched bases: 9. The CDR3 spans 16 residues. Looked up from germline, CDR1 is SGHVS and CDR2 is FQNEAQ. The CDR3 DNA sequence: TGTGCCAGCAGGGGGGAGGGCCACGGATCCTACAATGAGCAGTTCTTC. Amino acid sequence: CASRGEGHGSYNEQFF.

The rearrangement joins TRBV29-1 to TRBJ2-5, with D uncertain. The V gene's germline CDR1 is SQVTM and CDR2 ANQGSEA. Deletions cut 2 bases from V and 5 bases from J, with 15 bases between. The CDR3 is 14 residues long. CDR3 sequence: CSVEPSASLETQYF. CDR3 DNA: TGCAGCGTTGAACCGTCTGCGAGTCTCGAGACCCAGTACTTC. The variable domain in full, with the rest retrieved from reference TRBV29-1 and TRBJ2-5, is SAVISQKPSRDICQRGTSLTIQCQVDSQVTMMFWYRQQPGQSLTLIATANQGSEATYESGFVIDKFPISRPNLTFSTLTVSNMSPEDSSIYLCSVEPSASLETQYFGPGTRLLVL.